The clone carrying this TCR beta chain was detected ten times or more. The data are from a study of T cells in Graves' hyperthyroidism and ophthalmopathy. Patients showing uncontrolled infection, other autoimmune disease, pregnancy or lactation were ineligible. The CDR3 contains 12 residues. Trimming pared 10 bases from V and 0 bases from J, leaving 8 bases between. Template material for amplifying TCR beta CDR3 regions consisted of RNA transcripts. The HTBI primer set was used in a first-round RT-PCR of the TCR CDR3. TCRdb recomputed calls from the multiplex PCR reads with MiXCR, one row per CDR3 protein. The sample has roughly 250,000 distinct CDR3 sequences, more than 14% seen once; the top ten hold roughly 14%.

The J gene is TRBJ2-3, the V gene TRBV12-3 or TRBV12-4; D is perhaps TRBD1 (6 bases). This clonotype was sampled from a woman in her thirties or forties with Graves' hyperthyroidism that later progressed to Graves' ophthalmopathy. Material: blood. Here the CDR3 reads CATGTSTDTQYF. For the CDR3, the DNA is TGTGCCACGGGGACAAGCACAGATACGCAGTATTTT.